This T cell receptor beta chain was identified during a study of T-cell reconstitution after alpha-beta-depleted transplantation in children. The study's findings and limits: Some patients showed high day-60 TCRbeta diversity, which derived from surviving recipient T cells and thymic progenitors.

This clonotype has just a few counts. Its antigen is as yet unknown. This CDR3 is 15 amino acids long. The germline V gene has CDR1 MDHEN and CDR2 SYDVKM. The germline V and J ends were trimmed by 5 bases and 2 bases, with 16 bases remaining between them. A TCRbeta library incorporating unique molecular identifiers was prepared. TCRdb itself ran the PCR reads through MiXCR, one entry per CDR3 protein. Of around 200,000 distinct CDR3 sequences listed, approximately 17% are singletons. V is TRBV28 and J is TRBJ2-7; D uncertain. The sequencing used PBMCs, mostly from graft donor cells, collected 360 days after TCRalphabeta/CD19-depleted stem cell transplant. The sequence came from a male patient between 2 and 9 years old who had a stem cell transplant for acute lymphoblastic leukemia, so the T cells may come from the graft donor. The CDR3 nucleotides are TGTGCCAGCAGTAGCGACATTCGGTTCCCCTACGAGCAGTACTTC. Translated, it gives CASSSDIRFPYEQYF.